This T cell receptor beta chain derives from a study of beta chain features in type 1 diabetes. General study findings and limits: Sequencing of cDNA might inflate the share of cells that strongly express TCR. Whatever favoring of shorter templates PCR might show would apply equally to patients and controls. For Type 1 diabetes patients, all four CD4+ subsets carried TCRB CDR3s that were moderately but significantly shorter.

CD45RO/CCR7/CD25/CD127/CD95/CD27 sorting isolated CD4+ naive, central memory, regulatory and stem cell-like memory cells. Expressed TCRB transcripts were sequenced, since all the RNA that had been isolated was reverse transcribed. Assay used: immunoSEQ multiplex PCR; TCRdb lists only in-frame clones, some missing. The repertoire holds 450,000 to 550,000 clones, with approximately 30% as singletons. To note about this clone: Its antigen is not known.

V gave up 3 bases and J gave up 3 bases, with 10 bases separating them. The CDR3 is 14 residues long. Germline assignment: CDR1 KGHSH and CDR2 LQKENI. Specimen: naive CD4+ T cells from blood. This chain uses TRBV18 with TRBJ2-3; D might be TRBD1 (5 bases). The receptor comes from a man younger than 35 in good health. CDR3 sequence: CASSPRGYTDTQYF. DNA of the CDR3: TGTGCCAGCTCACCTAGGGGATATACAGATACGCAGTATTTT.